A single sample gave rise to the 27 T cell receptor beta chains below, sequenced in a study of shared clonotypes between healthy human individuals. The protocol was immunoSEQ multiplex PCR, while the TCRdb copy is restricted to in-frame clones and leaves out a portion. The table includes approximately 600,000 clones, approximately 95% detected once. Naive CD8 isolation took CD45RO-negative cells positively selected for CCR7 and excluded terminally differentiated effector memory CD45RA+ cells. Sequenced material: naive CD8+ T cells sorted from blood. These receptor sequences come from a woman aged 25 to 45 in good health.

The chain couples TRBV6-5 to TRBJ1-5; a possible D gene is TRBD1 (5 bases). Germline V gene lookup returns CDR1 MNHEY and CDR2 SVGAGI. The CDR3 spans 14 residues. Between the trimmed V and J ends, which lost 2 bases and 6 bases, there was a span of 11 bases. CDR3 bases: TGTGCCAGCAGTTACACTGCCGGGGCTCAGCCCCAGCATTTT. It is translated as CASSYTAGAQPQHF.

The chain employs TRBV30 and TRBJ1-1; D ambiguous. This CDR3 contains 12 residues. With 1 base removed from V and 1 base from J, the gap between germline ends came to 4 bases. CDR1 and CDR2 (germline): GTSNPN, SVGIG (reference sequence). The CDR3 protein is CAWSGQNTEAFF. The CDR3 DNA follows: TGTGCCTGGAGTGGCCAGAACACTGAAGCTTTCTTT.

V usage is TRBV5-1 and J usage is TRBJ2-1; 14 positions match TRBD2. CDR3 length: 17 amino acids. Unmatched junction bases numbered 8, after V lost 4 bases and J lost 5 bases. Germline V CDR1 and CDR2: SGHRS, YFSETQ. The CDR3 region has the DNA TGCGCCAGCAGCGCCAGGACTAGCGGGAGGACCGACAATGAGCAGTTCTTC. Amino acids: CASSARTSGRTDNEQFF.

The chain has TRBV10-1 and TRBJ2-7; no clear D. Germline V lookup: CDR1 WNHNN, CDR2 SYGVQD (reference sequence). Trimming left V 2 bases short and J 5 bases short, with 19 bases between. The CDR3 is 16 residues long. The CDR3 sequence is CASSEIWERPAHEQYF. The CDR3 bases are TGCGCCAGCAGTGAGATATGGGAACGGCCGGCTCACGAGCAGTACTTC.

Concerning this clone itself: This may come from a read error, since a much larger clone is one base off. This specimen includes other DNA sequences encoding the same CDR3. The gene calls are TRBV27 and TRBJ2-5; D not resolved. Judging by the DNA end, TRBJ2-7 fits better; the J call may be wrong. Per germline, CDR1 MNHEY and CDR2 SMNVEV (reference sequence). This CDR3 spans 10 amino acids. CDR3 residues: CASSSYEQYF. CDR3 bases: TGTGCCAGCAGCTCCTACGAGCAGTACTTC.

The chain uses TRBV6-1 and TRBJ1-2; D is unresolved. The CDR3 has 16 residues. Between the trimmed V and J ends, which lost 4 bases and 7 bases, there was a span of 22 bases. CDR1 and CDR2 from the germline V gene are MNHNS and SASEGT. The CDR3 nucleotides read TGTGCCAGCAGTGTTAGACTGACCCTGGAGGTTGGTGGCTACACCTTC. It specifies CASSVRLTLEVGGYTF.

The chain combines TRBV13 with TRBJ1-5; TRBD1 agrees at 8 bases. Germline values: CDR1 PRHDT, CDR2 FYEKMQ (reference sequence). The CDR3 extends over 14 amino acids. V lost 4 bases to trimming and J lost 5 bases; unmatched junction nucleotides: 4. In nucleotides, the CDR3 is TGTGCCAGCAGCTCGACAGGGGAAGATCAGCCCCAGCATTTT. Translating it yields CASSSTGEDQPQHF.

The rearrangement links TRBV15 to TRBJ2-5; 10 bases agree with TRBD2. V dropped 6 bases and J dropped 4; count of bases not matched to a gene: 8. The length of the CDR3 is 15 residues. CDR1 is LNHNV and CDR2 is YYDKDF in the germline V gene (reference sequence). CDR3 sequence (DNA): TGTGCCACCAGAGCTGCTAGCGGGAGCCTAGAGACCCAGTACTTC. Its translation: CATRAASGSLETQYF.

DNA of the CDR3: TGTGCCAGCAGCCTCTCTCCGGGGAAAAGTGAAAAACTGTTTTTT. This encodes CASSLSPGKSEKLFF. This chain links TRBV7-7 with TRBJ1-4; no clear D. With 5 bases removed from V and 7 bases from J, the gap between germline ends came to 17 bases. The V gene's germline CDR1 is SSHAT and CDR2 FNYEAQ (reference sequence). The CDR3 is 15 amino acids. Looking up the rest from reference TRBV7-7 and TRBJ1-4 gives the full variable domain: GAGVSQSPRYKVTKRGQDVTLRCDPISSHATLYWYQQALGQGPEFLTYFNYEAQPDKSGLPSDRFSAERPEGSISTLTIQRTEQRDSAMYRCASSLSPGKSEKLFFGSGTQLSVL.

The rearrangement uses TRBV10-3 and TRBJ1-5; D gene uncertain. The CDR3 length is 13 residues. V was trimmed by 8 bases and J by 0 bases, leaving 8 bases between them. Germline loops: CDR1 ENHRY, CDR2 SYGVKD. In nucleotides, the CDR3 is TGTGCCATCTCAACCGATAGCAATCAGCCCCAGCATTTT. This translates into CAISTDSNQPQHF.

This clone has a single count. CDR3 sequence reads: CASSDWTSGRETQYF. The CDR3 bases are TGTGCCAGCAGTGATTGGACTAGCGGGAGAGAGACCCAGTACTTC. The chain recombines TRBV25-1 with TRBJ2-5; the match to TRBD2 covers 13 bases. The CDR3 length is 15 residues. Germline V gives CDR1 MGHDK, CDR2 SYGVNS. With 3 bases clipped from V and 4 bases from J, the junction kept 2 bases outside the gene matches.

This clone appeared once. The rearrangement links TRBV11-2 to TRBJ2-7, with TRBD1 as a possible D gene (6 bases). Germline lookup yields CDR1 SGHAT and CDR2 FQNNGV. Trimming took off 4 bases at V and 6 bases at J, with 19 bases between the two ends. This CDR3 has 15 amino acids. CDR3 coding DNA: TGTGCCAGCAGCTCCAACAGGGTTAGCCGACCCGAGCAGTACTTC. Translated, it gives CASSSNRVSRPEQYF.

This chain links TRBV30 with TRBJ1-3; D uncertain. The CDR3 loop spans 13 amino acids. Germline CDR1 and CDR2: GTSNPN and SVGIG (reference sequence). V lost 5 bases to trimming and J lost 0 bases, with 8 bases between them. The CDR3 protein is CAWGPHSGNTIYF. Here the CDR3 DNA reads TGTGCCTGGGGCCCTCACTCTGGAAACACCATATATTTT.

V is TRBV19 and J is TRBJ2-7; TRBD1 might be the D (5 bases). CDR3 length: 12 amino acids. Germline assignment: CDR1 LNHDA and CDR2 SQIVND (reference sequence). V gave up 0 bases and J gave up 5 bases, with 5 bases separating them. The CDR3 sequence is CASSIDRDEQYF. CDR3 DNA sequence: TGTGCCAGTAGTATAGACAGGGACGAGCAGTACTTC.

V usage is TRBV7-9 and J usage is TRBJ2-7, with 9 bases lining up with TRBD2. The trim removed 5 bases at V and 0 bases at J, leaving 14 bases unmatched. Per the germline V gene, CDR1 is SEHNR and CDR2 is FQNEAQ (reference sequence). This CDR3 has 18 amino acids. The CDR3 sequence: CASSTRFLAGLSSYEQYF. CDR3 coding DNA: TGTGCCAGCAGCACACGATTCCTAGCGGGACTTAGCTCCTACGAGCAGTACTTC.

The chain's CDR3 is CASSLALDEKLFF. Written as DNA, the CDR3 is TGTGCCAGCAGCTTAGCTCTGGATGAAAAACTGTTTTTT. J is TRBJ1-4 and V is TRBV7-9; D not certain. The germline V gene encodes CDR1 SEHNR and CDR2 FQNEAQ (reference sequence). Trimming stripped 0 bases from V and 6 bases from J, with 5 bases between. This CDR3 contains 13 residues. Supplemented by reference TRBV7-9 and TRBJ1-4, the full variable domain reads DTGVSQNPRHKITKRGQNVTFRCDPISEHNRLYWYRQTLGQGPEFLTYFQNEAQLEKSRLLSDRFSAERPKGSFSTLEIQRTEQGDSAMYLCASSLALDEKLFFGSGTQLSVL.

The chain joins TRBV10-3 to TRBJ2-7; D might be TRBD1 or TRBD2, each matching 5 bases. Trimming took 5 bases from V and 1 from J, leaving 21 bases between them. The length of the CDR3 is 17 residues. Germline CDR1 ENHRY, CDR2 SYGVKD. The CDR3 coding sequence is TGTGCCATCAGTCCGGGACCGACAGATTTACCTTCCTACGAGCAGTACTTC. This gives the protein CAISPGPTDLPSYEQYF.

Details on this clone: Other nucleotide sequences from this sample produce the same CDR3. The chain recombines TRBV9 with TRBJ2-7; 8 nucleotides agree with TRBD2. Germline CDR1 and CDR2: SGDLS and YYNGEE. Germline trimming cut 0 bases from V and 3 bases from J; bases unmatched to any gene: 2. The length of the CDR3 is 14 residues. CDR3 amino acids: CASSVGAGGYEQYF. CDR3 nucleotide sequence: TGTGCCAGCAGCGTAGGTGCGGGAGGCTACGAGCAGTACTTC.

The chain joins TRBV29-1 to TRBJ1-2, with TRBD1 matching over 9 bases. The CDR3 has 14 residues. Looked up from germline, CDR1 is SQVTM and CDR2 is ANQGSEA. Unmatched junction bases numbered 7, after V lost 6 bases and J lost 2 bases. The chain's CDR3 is CSVNSDRGNYGYTF. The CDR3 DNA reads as TGCAGCGTGAATTCCGACAGGGGGAACTATGGCTACACCTTC.

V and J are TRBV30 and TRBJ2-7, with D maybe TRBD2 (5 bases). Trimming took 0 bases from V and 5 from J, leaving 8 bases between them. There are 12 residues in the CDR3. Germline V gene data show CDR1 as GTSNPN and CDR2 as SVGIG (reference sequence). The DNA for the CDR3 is TGTGCCTGGAGTGTGGAGGCCAACGAGCAGTACTTC. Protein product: CAWSVEANEQYF.

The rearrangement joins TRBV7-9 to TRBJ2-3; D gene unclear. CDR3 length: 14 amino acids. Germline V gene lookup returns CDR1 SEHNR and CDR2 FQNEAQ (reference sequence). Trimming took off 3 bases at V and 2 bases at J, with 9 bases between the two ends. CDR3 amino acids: CASSLEANTDTQYF. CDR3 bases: TGTGCCAGCAGCTTGGAAGCAAACACAGATACGCAGTATTTT.

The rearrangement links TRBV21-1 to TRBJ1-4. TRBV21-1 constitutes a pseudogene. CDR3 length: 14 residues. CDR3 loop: CASYGPATNEKLFF. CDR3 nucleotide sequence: TGTGCCTCATACGGGCCTGCAACTAATGAAAAACTGTTTTTT.

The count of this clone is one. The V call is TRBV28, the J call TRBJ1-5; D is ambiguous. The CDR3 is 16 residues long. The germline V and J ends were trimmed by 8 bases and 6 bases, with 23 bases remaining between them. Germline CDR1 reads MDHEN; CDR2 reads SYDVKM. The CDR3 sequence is CASVVSPTSGSQPQHF. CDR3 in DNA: TGTGCCAGCGTTGTATCCCCGACCTCGGGAAGTCAGCCCCAGCATTTT.

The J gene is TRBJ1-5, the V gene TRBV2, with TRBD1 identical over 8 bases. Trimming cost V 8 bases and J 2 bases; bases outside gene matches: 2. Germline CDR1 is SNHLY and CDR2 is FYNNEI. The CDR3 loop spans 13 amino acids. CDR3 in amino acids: CASLGQGNQPQHF. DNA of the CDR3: TGTGCCAGCTTGGGACAGGGCAATCAGCCCCAGCATTTT.

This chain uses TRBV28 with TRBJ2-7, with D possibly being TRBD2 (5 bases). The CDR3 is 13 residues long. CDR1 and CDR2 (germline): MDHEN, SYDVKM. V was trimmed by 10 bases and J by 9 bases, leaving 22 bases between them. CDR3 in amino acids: CATTPHQAGGQYF. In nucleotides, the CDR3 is TGTGCCACCACCCCCCACCAGGCGGGTGGGCAGTACTTC.

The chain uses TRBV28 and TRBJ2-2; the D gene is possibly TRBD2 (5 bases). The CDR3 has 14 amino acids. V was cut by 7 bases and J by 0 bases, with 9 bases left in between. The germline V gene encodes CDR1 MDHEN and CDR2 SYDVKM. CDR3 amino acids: CASTADSNTGELFF. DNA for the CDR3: TGTGCCAGCACAGCGGACTCGAACACCGGGGAGCTGTTTTTT.

In DNA form, the CDR3 reads TGTGCCAGCAGCTCAACACCGCCGGGACTAGCGCATAACAATGAGCAGTTCTTC. It encodes CASSSTPPGLAHNNEQFF. This chain connects TRBV7-6 to TRBJ2-1; 10 nucleotides agree with TRBD2. Germline V gene lookup returns CDR1 SGHVS and CDR2 FNYEAQ. This CDR3 spans 18 amino acids. Trimming removed 4 bases from V and 5 bases from J; junction bases left unmatched: 14.